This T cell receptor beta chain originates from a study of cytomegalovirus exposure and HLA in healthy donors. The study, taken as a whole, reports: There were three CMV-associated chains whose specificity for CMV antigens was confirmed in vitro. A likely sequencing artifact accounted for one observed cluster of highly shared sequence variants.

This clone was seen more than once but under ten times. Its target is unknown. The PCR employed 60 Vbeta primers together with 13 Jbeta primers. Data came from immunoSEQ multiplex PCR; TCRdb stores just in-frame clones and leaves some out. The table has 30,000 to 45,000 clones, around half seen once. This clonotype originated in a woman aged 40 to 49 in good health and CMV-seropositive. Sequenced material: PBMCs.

CDR3 DNA: TGTGCCAGCAGCCAACGGACAGGGTTCTATGGCTACACCTTC. Translating it yields CASSQRTGFYGYTF. The V and J genes are TRBV6-5 and TRBJ1-2, with TRBD1 matching over 8 bases. Trimming removed 6 bases from V and 4 bases from J; junction bases left unmatched: 7. This CDR3 region has 14 residues. Germline V gives CDR1 MNHEY, CDR2 SVGAGI.